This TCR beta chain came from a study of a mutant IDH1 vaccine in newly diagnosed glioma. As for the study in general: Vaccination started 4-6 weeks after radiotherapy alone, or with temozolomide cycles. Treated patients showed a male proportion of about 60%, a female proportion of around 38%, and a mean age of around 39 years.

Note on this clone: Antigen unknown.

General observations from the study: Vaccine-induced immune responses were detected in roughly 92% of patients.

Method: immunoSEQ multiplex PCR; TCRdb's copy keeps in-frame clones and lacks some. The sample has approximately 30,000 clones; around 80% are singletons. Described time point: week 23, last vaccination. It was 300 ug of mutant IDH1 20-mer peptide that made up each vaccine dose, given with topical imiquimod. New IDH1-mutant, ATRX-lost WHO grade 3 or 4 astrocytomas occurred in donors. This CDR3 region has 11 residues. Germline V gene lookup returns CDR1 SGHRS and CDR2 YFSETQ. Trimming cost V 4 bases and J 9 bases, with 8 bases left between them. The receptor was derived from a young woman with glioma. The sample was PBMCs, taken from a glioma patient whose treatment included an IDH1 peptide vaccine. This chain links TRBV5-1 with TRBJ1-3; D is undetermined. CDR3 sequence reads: CASSMDATIYF. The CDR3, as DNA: TGCGCCAGCAGCATGGACGCCACCATATATTTT.